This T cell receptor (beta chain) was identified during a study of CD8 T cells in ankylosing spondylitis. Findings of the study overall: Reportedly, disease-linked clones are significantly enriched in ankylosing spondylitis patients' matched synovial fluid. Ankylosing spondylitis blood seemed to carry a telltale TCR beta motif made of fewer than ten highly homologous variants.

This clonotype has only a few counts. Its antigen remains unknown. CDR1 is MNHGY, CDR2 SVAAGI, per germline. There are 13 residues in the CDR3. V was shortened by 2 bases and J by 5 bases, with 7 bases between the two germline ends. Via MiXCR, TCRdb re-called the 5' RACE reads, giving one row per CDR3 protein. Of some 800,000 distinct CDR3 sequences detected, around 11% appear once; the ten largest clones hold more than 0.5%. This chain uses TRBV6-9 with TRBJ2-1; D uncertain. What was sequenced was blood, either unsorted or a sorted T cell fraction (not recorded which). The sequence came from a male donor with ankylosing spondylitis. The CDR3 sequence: CASSYPMDNEQFF. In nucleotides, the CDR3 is TGTGCCAGCAGTTATCCAATGGACAATGAGCAGTTCTTC.